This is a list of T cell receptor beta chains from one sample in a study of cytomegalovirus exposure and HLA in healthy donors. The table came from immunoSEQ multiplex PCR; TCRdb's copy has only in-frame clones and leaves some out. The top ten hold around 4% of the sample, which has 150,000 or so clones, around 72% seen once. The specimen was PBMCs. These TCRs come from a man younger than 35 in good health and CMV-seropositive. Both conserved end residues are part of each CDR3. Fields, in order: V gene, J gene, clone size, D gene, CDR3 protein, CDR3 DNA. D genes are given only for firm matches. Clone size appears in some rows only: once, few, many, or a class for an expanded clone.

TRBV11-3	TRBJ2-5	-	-	CASSLAVQETQYF	TGTGCCAGCAGCTTAGCCGTGCAAGAGACCCAGTACTTC
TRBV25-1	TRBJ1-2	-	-	CASSTGYGYTF	TGTGCCAGCAGTACAGGGTATGGCTACACCTTC
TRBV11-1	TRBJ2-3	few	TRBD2	CASSLGGRSYTPDTQYF	TGTGCCAGCAGCTTAGGCGGGAGGTCGTATACTCCAGATACGCAGTATTTT
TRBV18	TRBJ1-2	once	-	CASSPPAGNYGYTF	TGTGCCAGCTCACCACCGGCAGGAAACTATGGCTACACCTTC
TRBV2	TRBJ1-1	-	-	CASRSEMNTEAFF	TGTGCCAGCAGAAGTGAGATGAACACTGAAGCTTTCTTT
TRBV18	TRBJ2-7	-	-	CASSPRRGEPNEQYF	TGTGCCAGCTCACCGCGACGTGGGGAGCCGAACGAGCAGTACTTC
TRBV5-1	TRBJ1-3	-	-	CASSLGGSGNTIYF	TGCGCCAGCAGTCTGGGGGGTAGCGGAAACACCATATATTTT
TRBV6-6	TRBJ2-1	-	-	CASSMGGAYNEQFF	TGTGCCAGCAGCATGGGTGGGGCTTACAATGAGCAGTTCTTC
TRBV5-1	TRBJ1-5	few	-	CASSLAGYSNQPQHF	TGCGCCAGCAGCTTGGCAGGTTATAGCAATCAGCCCCAGCATTTT
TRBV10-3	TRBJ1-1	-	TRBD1	CAIGGTGNMNTEAFF	TGTGCCATCGGGGGGACAGGGAACATGAACACTGAAGCTTTCTTT
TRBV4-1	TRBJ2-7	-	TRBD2	CASSQDSGGFGYEQYF	TGCGCCAGCAGCCAAGATTCGGGGGGTTTCGGATACGAGCAGTACTTC
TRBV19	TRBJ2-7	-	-	CASRGYSSYEQYF	TGTGCCAGTAGGGGTTACAGCTCCTACGAGCAGTACTTC
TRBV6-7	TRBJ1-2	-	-	CASRGRDYGYTF	TGTGCCAGCAGGGGCAGGGACTATGGCTACACCTTC
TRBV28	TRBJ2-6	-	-	CASSPLYFSGANVLTF	TGTGCCAGCAGTCCCTTATATTTCTCTGGGGCCAACGTCCTGACTTTC
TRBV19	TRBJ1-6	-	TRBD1	CASSIGEGTGSALHF	TGTGCCAGTAGTATTGGTGAGGGGACAGGGTCGGCCCTCCACTTT
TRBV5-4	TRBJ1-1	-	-	CASSSFRETEAFF	TGTGCCAGCAGCTCTTTCAGGGAAACTGAAGCTTTCTTT
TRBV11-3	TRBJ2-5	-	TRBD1	CASSPQGARPETQYF	TGTGCCAGCAGCCCTCAGGGGGCCCGGCCGGAGACCCAGTACTTC
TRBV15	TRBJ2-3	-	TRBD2	CATSSPERGGTDTQYF	TGTGCCACCAGCTCGCCGGAGCGGGGAGGAACAGATACGCAGTATTTT
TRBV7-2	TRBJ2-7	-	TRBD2	CASSPLAGRYSYEQYF	TGTGCCAGCAGCCCTCTAGCGGGCCGTTACTCCTACGAGCAGTACTTC
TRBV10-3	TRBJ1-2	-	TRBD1	CAISPGGPPRGF	TGTGCCATCAGTCCAGGGGGCCCCCCCAGGGGCTTC
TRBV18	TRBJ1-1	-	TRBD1	CASSLGQGADTEAFF	TGTGCCAGCTCACTCGGACAGGGGGCCGACACTGAAGCTTTCTTT
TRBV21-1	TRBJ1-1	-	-	CASPGGANTEAFF	TGTGCCAGCCCGGGTGGGGCTAACACTGAAGCTTTCTTT
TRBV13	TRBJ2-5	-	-	CASSFRSGTQYF	TGTGCCAGCAGCTTCCGTAGTGGGACCCAGTACTTC
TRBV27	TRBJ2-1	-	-	CASSPFGFEQFF	TGTGCCAGCAGCCCCTTCGGGTTTGAGCAGTTCTTC
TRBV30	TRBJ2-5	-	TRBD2	CAWSQREVGTQYF	TGTGCCTGGAGTCAGCGGGAGGTTGGGACCCAGTACTTC
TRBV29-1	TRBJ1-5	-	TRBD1	CSVLDRGNQPQHF	TGCAGCGTTTTGGACAGGGGAAATCAGCCCCAGCATTTT
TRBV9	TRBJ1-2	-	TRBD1	CASSPGQAHYGYTF	TGTGCCAGCAGCCCTGGACAGGCCCACTATGGCTACACCTTC